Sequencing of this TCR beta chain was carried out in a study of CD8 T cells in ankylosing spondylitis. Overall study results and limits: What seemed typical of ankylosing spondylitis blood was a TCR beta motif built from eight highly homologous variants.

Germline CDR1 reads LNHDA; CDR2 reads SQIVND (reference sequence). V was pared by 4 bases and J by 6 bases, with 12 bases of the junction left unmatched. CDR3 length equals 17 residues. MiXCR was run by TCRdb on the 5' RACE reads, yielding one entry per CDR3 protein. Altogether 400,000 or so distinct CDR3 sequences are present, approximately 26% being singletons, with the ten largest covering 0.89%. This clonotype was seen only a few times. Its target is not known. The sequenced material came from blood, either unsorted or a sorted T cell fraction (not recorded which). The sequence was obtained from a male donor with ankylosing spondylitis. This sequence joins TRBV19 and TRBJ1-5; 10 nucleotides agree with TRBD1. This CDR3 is CASSTPRTGGSPQPQHF. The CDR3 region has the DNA TGTGCCAGTAGTACGCCCCGGACAGGGGGTAGCCCTCAGCCCCAGCATTTT.